This T cell receptor beta chain stems from a study of prognosis after radiotherapy for stage I lung cancer. Regarding the study as a whole: Patients' TRBV and TRBJ gene usage reportedly differed by presence or absence of metastases. Among patients who developed distant metastases, Shannon entropy after stereotactic body radiation therapy was lower.

Genomic DNA provided the template from which TCR beta CDR3 was amplified by two-round multiplex PCR. Each TRBV and TRBJ gene had its own primer in the first PCR round. The authors ran second-round PCR with universal primers. TCRdb ran MiXCR on the multiplex PCR reads and lists one entry per CDR3 protein. Here the sample spans roughly 29,000 distinct CDR3 sequences, about a third being singletons. At each of two time points, about 6 milliliters of venous blood were taken. V was trimmed by 3 bases and J by 1 base, leaving 13 bases between them. Looked up from germline, CDR1 is SEHNR and CDR2 is FQNEAQ (reference sequence). The CDR3 runs 16 residues. This clonotype appeared a few times. What it binds is not known.

The sequenced sample was PBMCs, obtained before or after stereotactic body radiation therapy (not recorded which). This chain joins TRBV7-9 and TRBJ2-1, with D perhaps matching TRBD2 (7 bases). The TCR originated in a donor aged 50 or older with non-small cell lung cancer. CDR3 nucleotides: TGTGCCAGCAGCTTTGGGGGCGGGAGTTCCTACAATGAGCAGTTCTTC. Amino acid sequence: CASSFGGGSSYNEQFF.